What follows are 23 T cell receptor beta chains derived from one specimen sequenced in a study of blood T cells in healthy people across ages. Together with a sample-barcoded 5' primer, a J-beta primer mix was included in a second PCR lasting roughly 6 to 12 cycles. TCRdb called the 5' RACE reads again in MiXCR, with one record for every CDR3 protein. This sample has just under 900,000 distinct CDR3 sequences, with under 35% found just once. Sequenced material: blood. The receptors shown here come from a woman of 80 years or more in good health.

This clonotype was observed at least ten times. The chain couples TRBV7-9 to TRBJ1-6; 9 bases line up with TRBD1. Per the germline V gene, CDR1 is SEHNR and CDR2 is FQNEAQ (reference sequence). After removal of 5 bases from V and 9 bases from J, the junction contained 11 bases not matched to a gene. The CDR3 is 16 amino acids. The CDR3 protein is CASSNVAGTGSSPLHF. The CDR3 DNA sequence: TGTGCCAGCAGCAATGTAGCCGGGACAGGGTCTTCACCCCTCCACTTT.

The sample holds many counts of this clonotype. The chain joins TRBV6-6 to TRBJ2-3, with 7 positions matching TRBD2. V lost 6 bases and J lost 0; bases outside the gene matches: 6. The germline CDR1 and CDR2 sequences are MNHNY and SVGAGI (reference sequence). The CDR3 runs 15 residues. The CDR3 DNA is TGTGCCAGCAGAGCGGGGCCCGCTAGCACAGATACGCAGTATTTT. The encoded protein is CASRAGPASTDTQYF.

On this clonotype itself: A much larger clone is a single base away; this may be a read error. J is TRBJ2-7 and V is TRBV5-1; D remains unclear. From germline, CDR1 is SGHRS and CDR2 YFSETQ. V shed 5 bases and J shed 9 bases, with 15 bases lying between them. There are 12 residues in the CDR3. CDR3 bases: TGCGCCAGCAGAGCACGCACGGGCGGGCAGTACTTC. Its translation is CASRARTGGQYF.

This clonotype has just a few counts. The CDR3 sequence is CASNVEGVNNQPQHF. The CDR3 DNA reads TGTGCCAGCAACGTGGAAGGGGTGAACAATCAGCCCCAGCATTTT. This chain connects TRBV2 to TRBJ1-5; D may be TRBD1 (5 bases). V gave up 7 bases and J gave up 3 bases, with 16 bases separating them. In germline, CDR1 is SNHLY, CDR2 FYNNEI. CDR3 length: 15 amino acids.

This clonotype was observed many times. The genes are TRBV28 and TRBJ2-7; 10 bases fit TRBD1. Germline CDR1 reads MDHEN; CDR2 reads SYDVKM. The CDR3 has 20 residues. Trimming removed 4 bases from V and 3 bases from J; junction bases left unmatched: 21. The CDR3 here is CASSSSRDRGGMRSLYEQYF. Here the CDR3 DNA reads TGTGCCAGCAGTTCCTCCCGGGACAGGGGAGGGATGCGATCCCTCTACGAGCAGTACTTC.

Comments on this clonotype: A read error may produce the germline difference seen at one junction end. The J gene is TRBJ2-7, the V gene TRBV28; no clear D gene. This CDR3 region has 14 residues. The germline gives CDR1 MDHEN, CDR2 SYDVKM. CDR3 nucleotide sequence: TGTGCCAGCAGTTTTGAGGATCCACCCTACGAGCGGTACTTC. Amino acids: CASSFEDPPYERYF.

This sequence joins TRBV7-2 and TRBJ1-2; the D is unclear. This CDR3 has 11 residues. Per the germline V gene, CDR1 is SGHTA and CDR2 is FQGNSA. The ends were cut back, 0 bases at V and 7 bases at J, with 3 bases in the middle. CDR3 nucleotide sequence: TGTGCCAGCAGCTTAGCATCTGGCTACACCTTC. It is translated as CASSLASGYTF.

This clonotype appeared a few times. One base away lies a much larger clone, so this may be a sequencing read error. The chain uses TRBV25-1 and TRBJ2-7; TRBD1 matches 8 bases. CDR3 length: 14 amino acids. Germline V gene sequence: CDR1 MGHDK, CDR2 SYGVNS. V lost 4 bases to trimming and J lost 7 bases; unmatched junction nucleotides: 9. The CDR3 region has the DNA TGTGCCAGCAGTGCGGGACAGGTATACAATGAGCAGTACTTC. It translates to CASSAGQVYNEQYF.

This clonotype has at least ten counts. The CDR3 spells CASSLDRLEAYEQYF. The CDR3 DNA reads TGCGCCAGCAGCTTGGACAGGTTGGAGGCCTACGAGCAGTACTTC. This chain links TRBV5-1 with TRBJ2-7, with D possibly being TRBD1 or TRBD2 (5 bases each). This CDR3 is built from 15 residues. With 0 bases removed from V and 2 bases from J, the gap between germline ends came to 12 bases. Germline CDR1 and CDR2: SGHRS and YFSETQ.

The table lists this clonotype with many counts. The chain has TRBV20-1 and TRBJ2-1, with 11 bases fitting TRBD2. CDR1 is DFQATT and CDR2 is SNEGSKA in the germline V gene (reference sequence). The V gene end was trimmed by 3 bases and the J gene end by 7 bases; junction bases not matched to a gene: 8. The CDR3 runs 15 residues. In nucleotides, the CDR3 is TGCAGTGCTAGGATTAGCGGGGGGGCCTTGAATGAGCAGTTCTTC. The encoded protein is CSARISGGALNEQFF.

This clonotype turned up a few times. This chain links TRBV6-5 with TRBJ2-7, with 15 bases identical to TRBD2. This CDR3 region has 16 residues. Germline V gives CDR1 MNHEY, CDR2 SVGAGI. The V gene end was trimmed by 3 bases and the J gene end by 7 bases; junction bases not matched to a gene: 7. The chain's CDR3 is CASSYGTSGGRNEQYF. The CDR3 DNA reads TGTGCCAGCAGTTATGGGACTAGCGGGGGGAGAAATGAGCAGTACTTC.

The table lists this clonotype with many counts. CDR3 bases: TGTGCCAGCAGCAAAGACTCGGATACTGAAGCTTTCTTT. This sequence encodes CASSKDSDTEAFF. The V gene is TRBV7-2, the J gene TRBJ1-1; D gene unclear. The CDR3 extends over 13 amino acids. V shed 5 bases and J shed 5 bases, with 12 bases lying between them. Germline CDR1 is SGHTA and CDR2 is FQGNSA.

Many counts were recorded for this clonotype. The J gene is TRBJ2-7, the V gene TRBV6-2 or TRBV6-3, with a tentative D call TRBD2 (5 bases). The CDR3 totals 13 residues. The germline gives CDR1 MNHEY, CDR2 SVGEGT. V was trimmed by 8 bases and J by 3 bases, leaving 14 bases between them. The CDR3 DNA reads TGTGCCAGCCGAGCCGAGGACTTCTACGAGCAGTACTTC. Translated, it gives CASRAEDFYEQYF.

This clonotype was counted only a few times. The chain joins TRBV6-5 to TRBJ1-5, with D tentatively TRBD1 (6 bases). Looked up from germline, CDR1 is MNHEY and CDR2 is SVGAGI. Trimming removed 8 bases at V and 7 bases at J, with 15 bases between. The CDR3 totals 13 residues. The DNA for the CDR3 is TGTGCCAGCCGGCGGGGGCTGGGGCAGCCCCAGCATTTT. It specifies CASRRGLGQPQHF.

There are many counts of this clonotype. V and J are TRBV12-3 or TRBV12-4 and TRBJ2-1, with 16 bases identical to TRBD2. Trimming removed 6 bases from V and 4 bases from J; junction bases left unmatched: 6. The CDR3 length is 17 residues. For the CDR3, the DNA is TGTGCCAGCAGCCAGGGGACTAGCGGGGGGGTTTACAATGAGCAGTTCTTC. As protein: CASSQGTSGGVYNEQFF.

This clonotype was seen only once. The junction departs from the called germline gene at one end, perhaps through a read error. J is TRBJ2-3 and V is TRBV12-3 or TRBV12-4, with D tentatively TRBD1 or TRBD2 (6 bases each). The CDR3 spans 15 residues. DNA for the CDR3: TGTGCCAGCAGTTTTAGGGGGGCCGGCGCAGATACGCAATATTTT. Its protein product is CASSFRGAGADTQYF.

As regards this clonotype: A much larger clone differs from this one at a single base, so this may be a read error. The J gene is TRBJ2-7, the V gene TRBV7-2; TRBD2 matches 10 bases. CDR3 length: 14 residues. The germline CDR1 and CDR2 sequences are SGHTA and FQGNSA. The CDR3 nucleotides are TGTGCCAGCAGCTGGGGACTAGCGCCCTACAAGCAGTACTTC. Translation: CASSWGLAPYKQYF.

This clonotype was seen only once. The chain carries TRBV6-1 and TRBJ2-1; the D gene is possibly TRBD2 (7 bases). This CDR3 has 18 amino acids. Germline-derived CDR1 and CDR2 are MNHNS and SASEGT. V lost 6 bases to trimming and J lost 5 bases, with 26 bases between them. CDR3 region: CASRSPGVRAGVNNEQFF. DNA for the CDR3: TGTGCCAGCAGATCACCAGGGGTTCGGGCGGGGGTTAACAATGAGCAGTTCTTC.

The chain is built from TRBV6-2 or TRBV6-3 and TRBJ2-7; 7 bases fit TRBD2. The CDR3 length is 15 residues. Germline CDR1 reads MNHEY; CDR2 reads SVGEGT. The trim removed 6 bases at V and 7 bases at J, leaving 15 bases unmatched. CDR3 sequence: CASRSSGFGSHEQYF. CDR3 DNA sequence: TGTGCCAGCAGATCTAGCGGATTCGGGTCCCATGAGCAGTACTTC.

The V call is TRBV29-1, the J call TRBJ1-1; a weak D match, TRBD1 (5 bases). Germline V lookup: CDR1 SQVTM, CDR2 ANQGSEA. The CDR3 spans 13 residues. The V end lost 6 bases, the J end lost 0 bases, and 11 bases lay between the germline ends. The CDR3 DNA reads TGCAGCGTCGCACAGGAGATGAACACTGAAGCTTTCTTT. It encodes CSVAQEMNTEAFF.

Comments on this clonotype: A read error may explain this, as a much larger clone is one base away. V is TRBV7-8 and J is TRBJ2-3, with D tentatively TRBD1 (5 bases). The CDR3 contains 16 residues. The germline V gene encodes CDR1 SGHVS and CDR2 FQNEAQ. The DNA of the CDR3 is TGTGCCAGCAGCTTTAACGCAGGGTGGGGAACAGATGCGCAGTATTTT. Translation gives CASSFNAGWGTDAQYF.

The chain links TRBV7-9 to TRBJ1-1; 10 bases align to TRBD1. The CDR3 spans 16 residues. The V gene end was trimmed by 4 bases and the J gene end by 5 bases; junction bases not matched to a gene: 10. Germline V gives CDR1 SEHNR, CDR2 FQNEAQ (reference sequence). The CDR3, as DNA: TGTGCCAGCAGCTCCGCGGCTTGGACAGGGGGGACTGAAGCTTTCTTT. Protein: CASSSAAWTGGTEAFF.

The V call is TRBV7-6, the J call TRBJ2-5; D ambiguous. V was clipped by 1 base and J by 7 bases, with 13 bases between them. Germline-derived CDR1 and CDR2 are SGHVS and FNYEAQ. The CDR3 contains 14 residues. CDR3 amino acids: CASSLELGFGTQYF. CDR3 DNA sequence: TGTGCCAGCAGCTTAGAATTAGGGTTCGGGACCCAGTACTTC.